This T cell receptor beta chain was identified during a study of blood T cell repertoires in COVID-19. For this clone: This same CDR3 is encoded by further DNA sequences in the sample.

Data came from immunoSEQ multiplex PCR; TCRdb stores just in-frame clones and leaves some out. The table lists over 150,000 clones, approximately 84% of them singletons. Between the trimmed V and J ends, which lost 5 bases and 3 bases, there was a span of 8 bases. This CDR3 is 13 amino acids long. Germline loops: CDR1 MDHEN, CDR2 SYDVKM. The rearrangement uses TRBV28 and TRBJ1-5; D unresolved. What was sequenced was peripheral blood. This TCR was recovered from a man younger than 35 with active or convalescent COVID-19. The CDR3 region is CASSRSPNQPQHF. In nucleotides, the CDR3 is TGTGCCAGCAGTCGCAGTCCCAATCAGCCCCAGCATTTT.